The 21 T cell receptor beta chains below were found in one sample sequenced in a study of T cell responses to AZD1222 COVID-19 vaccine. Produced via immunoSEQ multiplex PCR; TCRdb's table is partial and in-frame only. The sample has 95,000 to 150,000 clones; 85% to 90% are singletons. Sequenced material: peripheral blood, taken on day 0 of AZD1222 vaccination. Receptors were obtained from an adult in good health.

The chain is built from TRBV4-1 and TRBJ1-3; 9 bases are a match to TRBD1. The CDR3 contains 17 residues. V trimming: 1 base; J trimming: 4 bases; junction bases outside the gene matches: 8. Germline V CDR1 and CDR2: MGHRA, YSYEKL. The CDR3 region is CASSQGYRGLGGNTIYF. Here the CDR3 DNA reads TGCGCCAGCAGCCAAGGTTACAGGGGGCTGGGAGGAAACACCATATATTTT.

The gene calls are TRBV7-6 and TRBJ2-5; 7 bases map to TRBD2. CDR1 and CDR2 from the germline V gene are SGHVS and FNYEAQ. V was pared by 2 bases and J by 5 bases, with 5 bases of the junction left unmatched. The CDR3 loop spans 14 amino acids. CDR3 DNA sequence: TGTGCCAGCAGCTTAATGAGGGAGGGGGAGACCCAGTACTTC. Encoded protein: CASSLMREGETQYF.

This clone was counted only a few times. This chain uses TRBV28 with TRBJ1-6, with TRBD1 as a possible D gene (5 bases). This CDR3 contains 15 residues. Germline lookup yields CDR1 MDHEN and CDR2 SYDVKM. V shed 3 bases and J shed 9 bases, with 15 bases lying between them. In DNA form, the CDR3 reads TGTGCCAGCAGTTTTTGGGTGCAGGGCGGTTCACCCCTCCACTTT. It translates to CASSFWVQGGSPLHF. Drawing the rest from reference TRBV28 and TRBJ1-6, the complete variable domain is DVKVTQSSRYLVKRTGEKVFLECVQDMDHENMFWYRQDPGLGLRLIYFSYDVKMKEKGDIPEGYSVSREKKERFSLILESASTNQTSMYLCASSFWVQGGSPLHFGNGTRLTVT.

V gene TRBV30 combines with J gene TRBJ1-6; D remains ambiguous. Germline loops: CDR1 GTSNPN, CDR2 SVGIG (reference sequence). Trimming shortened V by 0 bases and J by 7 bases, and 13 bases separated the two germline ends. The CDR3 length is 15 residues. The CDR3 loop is CAWSVTSGMNSPLHF. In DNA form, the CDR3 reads TGTGCCTGGAGTGTTACATCCGGGATGAATTCACCCCTCCACTTT.

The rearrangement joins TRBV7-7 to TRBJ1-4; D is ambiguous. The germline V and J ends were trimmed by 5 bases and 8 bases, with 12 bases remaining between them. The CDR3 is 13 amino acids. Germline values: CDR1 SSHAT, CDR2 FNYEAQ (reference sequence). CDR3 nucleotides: TGTGCCAGCAGCCTCAGACACGGAGAAAAACTGTTTTTT. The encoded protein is CASSLRHGEKLFF.

CDR3 sequence reads: CASSVSGTKHSGANVLTF. The CDR3 DNA reads as TGTGCCAGCAGCGTTTCCGGGACTAAGCACTCTGGGGCCAACGTCCTGACTTTC. This chain uses TRBV9 with TRBJ2-6, with 7 bases identical to TRBD2. The ends lost 2 bases at V and 0 bases at J; junction bases unmatched: 8. CDR3 length equals 18 residues. Germline CDR1 reads SGDLS; CDR2 reads YYNGEE.

The CDR3 spells CATRGTGGNQPQHF. The CDR3 DNA reads TGTGCCACCCGCGGGACAGGGGGCAATCAGCCCCAGCATTTT. This rearrangement joins TRBV28 to TRBJ1-5, with 10 nucleotides matching TRBD1. V trimming: 10 bases; J trimming: 2 bases; junction bases outside the gene matches: 5. Germline CDR1 and CDR2: MDHEN and SYDVKM. The CDR3 spans 14 residues. The variable domain in full, with the rest retrieved from reference TRBV28 and TRBJ1-5, is DVKVTQSSRYLVKRTGEKVFLECVQDMDHENMFWYRQDPGLGLRLIYFSYDVKMKEKGDIPEGYSVSREKKERFSLILESASTNQTSMYLCATRGTGGNQPQHFGDGTRLSIL.

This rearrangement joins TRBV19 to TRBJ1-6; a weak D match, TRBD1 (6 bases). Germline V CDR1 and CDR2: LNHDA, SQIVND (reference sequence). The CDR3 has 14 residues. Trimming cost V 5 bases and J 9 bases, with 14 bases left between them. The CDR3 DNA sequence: TGTGCCAGTAGTCCGAGGGGGGAGAGTTCACCCCTCCACTTT. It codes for CASSPRGESSPLHF. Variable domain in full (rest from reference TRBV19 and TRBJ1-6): DGGITQSPKYLFRKEGQNVTLSCEQNLNHDAMYWYRQDPGQGLRLIYYSQIVNDFQKGDIAEGYSVSREKKESFPLTVTSAQKNPTAFYLCASSPRGESSPLHFGNGTRLTVT.

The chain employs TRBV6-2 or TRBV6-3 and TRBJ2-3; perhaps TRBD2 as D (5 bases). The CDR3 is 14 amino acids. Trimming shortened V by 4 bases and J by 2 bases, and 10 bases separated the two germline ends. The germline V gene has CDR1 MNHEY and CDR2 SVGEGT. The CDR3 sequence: CASSFGGYTDTQYF. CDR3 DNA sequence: TGTGCCAGCAGTTTCGGCGGGTACACAGATACGCAGTATTTT.

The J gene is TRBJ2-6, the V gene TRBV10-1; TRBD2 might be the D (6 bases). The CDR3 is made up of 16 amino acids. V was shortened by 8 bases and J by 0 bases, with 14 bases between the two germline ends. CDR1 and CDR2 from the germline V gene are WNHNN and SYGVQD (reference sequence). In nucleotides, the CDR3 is TGCGCCAGCCTTAGGCGGGGATTCTCTGGGGCCAACGTCCTGACTTTC. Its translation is CASLRRGFSGANVLTF.

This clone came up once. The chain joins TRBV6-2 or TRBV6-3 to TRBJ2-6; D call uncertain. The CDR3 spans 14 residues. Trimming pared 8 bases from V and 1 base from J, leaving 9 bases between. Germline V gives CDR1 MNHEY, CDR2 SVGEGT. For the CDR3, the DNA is TGTGCCAGCGGCCCGAAATCTGGGGCCAACGTCCTGACTTTC. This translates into CASGPKSGANVLTF.

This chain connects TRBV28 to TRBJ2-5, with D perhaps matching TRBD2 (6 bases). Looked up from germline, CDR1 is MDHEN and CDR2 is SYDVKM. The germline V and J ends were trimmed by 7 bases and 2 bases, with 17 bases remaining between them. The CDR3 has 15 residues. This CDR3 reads CASTSAGHLQETQYF. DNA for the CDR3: TGTGCCAGCACATCAGCGGGCCACTTACAAGAGACCCAGTACTTC.

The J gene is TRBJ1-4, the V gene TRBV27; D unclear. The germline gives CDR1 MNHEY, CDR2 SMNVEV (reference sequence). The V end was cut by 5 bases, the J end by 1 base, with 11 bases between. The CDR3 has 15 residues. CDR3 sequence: CASSLGWGTNEKLFF. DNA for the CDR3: TGTGCCAGCAGTCTAGGGTGGGGAACTAATGAAAAACTGTTTTTT.

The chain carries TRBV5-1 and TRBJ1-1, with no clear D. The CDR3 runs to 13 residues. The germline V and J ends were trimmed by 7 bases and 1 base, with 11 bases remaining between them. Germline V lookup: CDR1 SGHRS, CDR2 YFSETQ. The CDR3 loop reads CASHPDGNTEAFF. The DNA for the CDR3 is TGCGCCAGCCATCCTGACGGGAACACTGAAGCTTTCTTT. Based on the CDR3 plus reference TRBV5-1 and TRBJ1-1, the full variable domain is KAGVTQTPRYLIKTRGQQVTLSCSPISGHRSVSWYQQTPGQGLQFLFEYFSETQRNKGNFPGRFSGRQFSNSRSEMNVSTLELGDSALYLCASHPDGNTEAFFGQGTRLTVV.

The DNA of the CDR3 is TGTGCCAGCAGCTTAGAGGGAGACTATGGCTACACCTTC. Protein sequence: CASSLEGDYGYTF. The chain employs TRBV7-6 and TRBJ1-2; D is ambiguous. This CDR3 comprises 13 residues. The germline CDR1 and CDR2 sequences are SGHVS and FNYEAQ. V gave up 1 base and J gave up 3 bases, with 6 bases separating them.

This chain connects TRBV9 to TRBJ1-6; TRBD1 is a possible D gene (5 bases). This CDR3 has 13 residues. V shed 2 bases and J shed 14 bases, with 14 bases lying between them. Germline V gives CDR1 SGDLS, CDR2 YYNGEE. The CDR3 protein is CASSVGVHSTLHF. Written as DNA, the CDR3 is TGTGCCAGCAGCGTGGGGGTCCATAGCACCCTCCACTTT.

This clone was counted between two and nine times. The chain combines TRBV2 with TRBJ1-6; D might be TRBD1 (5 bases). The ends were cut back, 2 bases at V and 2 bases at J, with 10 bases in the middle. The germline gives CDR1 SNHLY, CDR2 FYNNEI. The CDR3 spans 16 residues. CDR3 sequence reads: CASSELQGPYNSPLHF. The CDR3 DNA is TGTGCCAGCAGTGAACTCCAGGGACCCTATAATTCACCCCTCCACTTT.

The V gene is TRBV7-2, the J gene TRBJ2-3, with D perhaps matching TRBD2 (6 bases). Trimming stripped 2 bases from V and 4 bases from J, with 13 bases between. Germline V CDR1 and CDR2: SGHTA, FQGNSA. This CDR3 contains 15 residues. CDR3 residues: CASSLNAGSPDTQYF. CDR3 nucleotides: TGTGCCAGCAGCTTAAATGCGGGATCCCCAGATACGCAGTATTTT.

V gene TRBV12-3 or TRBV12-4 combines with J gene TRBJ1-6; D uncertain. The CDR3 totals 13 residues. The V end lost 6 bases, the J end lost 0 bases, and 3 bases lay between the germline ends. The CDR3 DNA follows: TGTGCCAGCAGGGGCTCCTATAATTCACCCCTCCACTTT. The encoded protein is CASRGSYNSPLHF.

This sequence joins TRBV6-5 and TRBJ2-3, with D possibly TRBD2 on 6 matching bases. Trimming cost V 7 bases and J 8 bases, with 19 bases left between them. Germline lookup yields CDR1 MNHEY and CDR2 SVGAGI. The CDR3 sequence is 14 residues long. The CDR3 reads CASKETSLGGTQYF. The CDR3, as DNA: TGTGCCAGCAAAGAAACTAGCCTGGGGGGTACGCAGTATTTT.

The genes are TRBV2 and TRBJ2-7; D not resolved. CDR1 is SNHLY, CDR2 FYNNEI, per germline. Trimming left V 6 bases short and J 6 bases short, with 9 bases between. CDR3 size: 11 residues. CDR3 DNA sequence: TGTGCCAGCAGCCCTCTCCGCGAGCAGTACTTC. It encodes CASSPLREQYF.